Listed below are T cell receptor beta chains from one sample, sequenced in a study of blood T cells in healthy people across ages. TCRdb fed the 5' RACE reads into MiXCR, producing one record per CDR3 protein. The repertoire has some 790,000 distinct CDR3 sequences, under 30% of them found once; the top ten carry 15% to 20%. The sample taken for sequencing was blood. These receptors came from a woman of 80 years or more in good health. Each CDR3 is given with its conserved first and last residue. D genes are given only for firm matches. Size is omitted from some rows. Given values are once, few, many or a class for expanded clones.

j_call cdr3_length clone_size v_call d_call cdr3_nt cdr3_aa
TRBJ2-2 14 - TRBV20-1 - TGCAGTGCACTCTGGGGGGGCGGAGCCGGGGAGCTGTTTTTT CSALWGGGAGELFF
TRBJ2-5 13 - TRBV5-6 - TGTGCCAGCAGCCTGAGGGCCCAAGAGATCCAGTACTTC CASSLRAQEIQYF
TRBJ2-7 12 many TRBV5-6 - TGTGCCAGCAGACTAGCAGCCTACGAGCAGTACTTC CASRLAAYEQYF
TRBJ1-2 15 many TRBV7-5 - - CISVSEAVRGAGSTF
TRBJ2-1 16 many TRBV25-1 - TGTGCCAGCAGTGAATCCGGCAGGGGGAGGTTGAATGAGCAGTTCTTC CASSESGRGRLNEQFF
TRBJ2-7 13 many TRBV12-3/TRBV12-4 - TGTGCCAGCAAAAACAGGGCCACCTACGAGCAGTACTTC CASKNRATYEQYF
TRBJ2-3 16 few TRBV20-1 - TGCAGTGCTCCCGTAGGGCTTCCCGGGCGGGCGGATACGCAGTATTTT CSAPVGLPGRADTQYF
TRBJ2-1 13 - TRBV15 - TGTGCCACCAGCAGAGATCCTCCGGGTGAGCAGTTCTTC CATSRDPPGEQFF
TRBJ1-1 13 - TRBV6-6 - TGTGCCAGCAGTTACGTCGGTAAGGCTGAAGCTTTCTTT CASSYVGKAEAFF
TRBJ1-6 15 - TRBV7-9 - TGTGCCAGCAGCGACCCGCAGGGAGGGCATTCACCCCTCCACTTT CASSDPQGGHSPLHF
TRBJ1-1 15 - TRBV2 - TGTACCAGCAGTGAAGTGACGGGAGTTGAAGCTGAAGCTTTCTTT CTSSEVTGVEAEAFF
TRBJ2-3 16 many TRBV7-2 TRBD2 TGTGCCAGTCGCCTAGCGGGGGCGGCGAGCACAGATACGCAGTATTTT CASRLAGAASTDTQYF
TRBJ1-5 18 - TRBV24-1 TRBD1 TGTGCCACCAGTGATTCCGGGAGAGGGGGCGCGAGCAATCAGCCCCAGCATTTT CATSDSGRGGASNQPQHF
TRBJ2-7 16 - TRBV11-1 TRBD2 TGTGCCAGCAGCTTATTGTCTAGCGGGAGTCGGTACGAGCAGTACTTC CASSLLSSGSRYEQYF
TRBJ2-1 18 many TRBV11-3 - TGTGCCAGCAGCTTAGCGGGGCGCCAGGGGAACGTCGTCAATGAGCAGTTCTTC CASSLAGRQGNVVNEQFF
TRBJ2-6 18 many TRBV5-1 TRBD2 TGTGCCAGCAGCCTGAGTCTAGCGGGGGGGCCTGGGGCCAACGTCCTGACTTTC CASSLSLAGGPGANVLTF
TRBJ2-2 15 many TRBV4-3 - TGCGCCAGCAGCCAGGGACGGACGAACACCGGGGAGCTGTTTTTT CASSQGRTNTGELFF
TRBJ1-1 16 - TRBV4-1 - TGCGCCAGCAGCTCGGCCACTGCAGGCCTGAACACTGAAGCTTTCTTT CASSSATAGLNTEAFF
TRBJ1-2 18 - TRBV13 TRBD1 TGTGCCAGCAGCTTCCCACAGGGGGCGAAGCCGAATAACTATGGCTACACCTTC CASSFPQGAKPNNYGYTF
TRBJ2-3 14 - TRBV12-3/TRBV12-4 - TGTGCCAGCAATCTAAGAGTGAGAGCAGATACGCAGTATTTT CASNLRVRADTQYF
TRBJ1-1 16 - TRBV7-2 TRBD1 TGTGCCAGCACCACCGGGACAGTTCGGATGAACACTGAAGCTTTCTTT CASTTGTVRMNTEAFF
TRBJ2-5 15 many TRBV4-2 - TGTGCCAGCAGCCAAGATTGGGGGGCCGGAGAGACCCAGTACTTC CASSQDWGAGETQYF
TRBJ2-7 15 - TRBV29-1 TRBD1 TGCAGCGCTGAAGACCCCGGGACAGGCACCTACGAGCAGTACTTC CSAEDPGTGTYEQYF
TRBJ2-6 16 - TRBV20-1 TRBD2 TGCAGTGCCCGCAAGCGGGAGGGCTCTGGGGCCAACGTCCTGACTTTC CSARKREGSGANVLTF
TRBJ2-3 16 many TRBV29-1 TRBD2 TGCAGCGTTCTATTCGGACTAGCTTTTCCCACAGATACGCAGTATTTT CSVLFGLAFPTDTQYF
TRBJ2-1 15 once TRBV6-2/TRBV6-3 TRBD1 TGTGCCAGCAGTTTGGACAGGGGAGGATCAAGTGAGCAGTTCTTC CASSLDRGGSSEQFF
TRBJ1-2 15 many TRBV6-6 - TGTGCCAGCAGTTCCCCGGGACACCTTAACTATGGCTACACCTTC CASSSPGHLNYGYTF
TRBJ2-6 18 few TRBV27 TRBD1 TGTGCCAGCAGCCCTTCGACAGGGGCCAGCTCTGGGGCCAACGTCCTGACTTTC CASSPSTGASSGANVLTF
TRBJ2-7 14 many TRBV18 TRBD1 TGTGCCAGCTCACCGGGGGGACAGGTCTACGAGCAGTACTTC CASSPGGQVYEQYF
TRBJ2-5 15 many TRBV5-1 TRBD1 TGCGCCAGCAGCTCACCGGGACAGCTCCAAGAGACCCAGTACTTC CASSSPGQLQETQYF
TRBJ1-2 14 - TRBV12-3/TRBV12-4 - TGTGCCGGCAGATCGACGGGGGCCGTCTATGGCTACACCTTC CAGRSTGAVYGYTF
TRBJ1-6 17 many TRBV5-5 - TGTGCCAGCAGCCCACTCCTTATCGGGACCTATAATTCACCCCTCCACTTT CASSPLLIGTYNSPLHF
TRBJ2-1 16 few TRBV11-2 TRBD2 TGTGCCAGCAGCTTAGATCCTAGCGGGGGGGCCGGTGAGCAGTTCTTC CASSLDPSGGAGEQFF
TRBJ1-1 15 many TRBV7-9 - TGTGCCAGCAGCTTAATGGCCCGGGGGTGGACTGAAGCTTTCTTT CASSLMARGWTEAFF
TRBJ2-3 14 - TRBV11-2 - TGTGCCAGCAGCTCTTCCGGCCCTCTCGATACGCAGTATTTT CASSSSGPLDTQYF
TRBJ1-1 13 - TRBV11-2 - TGTGCCAGCAGCGCTGAAAGGGTCACTGAAGCTTTCTTT CASSAERVTEAFF
TRBJ1-6 12 - TRBV5-4 - TGTGCCAGCAGCGGGGTCGGAGGCACCCTCCACTTT CASSGVGGTLHF
TRBJ2-3 13 - TRBV9 TRBD2 TGTGCCAGCCGACTAGCGGGGAGTGATACGCAGTATTTT CASRLAGSDTQYF
TRBJ2-1 18 few TRBV7-8 TRBD2 TGTGCCTGCAGCCTAGCTCCGTGGGTAGCGGGGCAATACAATGAGCAGTTCTTC CACSLAPWVAGQYNEQFF
TRBJ1-2 13 - TRBV28 - TGTGCCAGCAGTTCCCGAGGACCCCCTGGCTACACCTTC CASSSRGPPGYTF
TRBJ2-3 14 - TRBV20-1 TRBD2 TGCGGTGCGGTATACGGACTAGCACTAGATACGCAGTATTTT CGAVYGLALDTQYF
TRBJ2-6 16 many TRBV5-1 - TGCGCCAGCAGCTCCCATGCAGGCTCTGGGGCCAACGTCCTGACTTTC CASSSHAGSGANVLTF
TRBJ1-2 17 few TRBV11-2 TRBD1 TGTGCCAGCAGCTTAGATCCCGTGACAGGGCGACGTGAAGGCTACACCTTC CASSLDPVTGRREGYTF
TRBJ2-7 15 many TRBV7-4 - TGTGCCAGCAGCTTAGGGCAGGGGCTCGACTACGAGCAGTACTTC CASSLGQGLDYEQYF
TRBJ2-7 16 many TRBV21-1 - TGTGCCAGCAGCAAAGTTAATAGGGACAGTGCCTACGAGCAGTACTTC CASSKVNRDSAYEQYF
TRBJ1-1 14 - TRBV7-2 TRBD1 TGTGCCGGCAGCTTACAGGGGGCTGTCACTGAAGCTTTCTTT CAGSLQGAVTEAFF
TRBJ2-5 12 - TRBV29-1 - TGCAGCGTTGAGAGTCAGCAAGAGACCCAGTACTTC CSVESQQETQYF
TRBJ2-3 16 - TRBV12-3/TRBV12-4 TRBD1 TGTGCCAGCAGTTCCAGGACAGGGGTGAAAGCAGATACGCAGTATTTT CASSSRTGVKADTQYF
TRBJ2-1 17 - TRBV5-1 TRBD2 TGCGCCAGCAGCTTGGTTGGACTAGCGGGGTCCTACAATGAGCAGTTCTTC CASSLVGLAGSYNEQFF
TRBJ2-5 13 - TRBV11-2 - TGTGCCAGCAGCTTGCACCTTGGGGAGACCCAGTACTTC CASSLHLGETQYF
TRBJ1-4 14 few TRBV20-1 TRBD1 TGCAGTGCTAGAGACGGGACAGGGGCCGAAAAACTGTTTTTT CSARDGTGAEKLFF
TRBJ2-3 13 many TRBV7-9 - TGTGCCACCCAATGGGCGGTTACAGATACGCAGTATTTT CATQWAVTDTQYF